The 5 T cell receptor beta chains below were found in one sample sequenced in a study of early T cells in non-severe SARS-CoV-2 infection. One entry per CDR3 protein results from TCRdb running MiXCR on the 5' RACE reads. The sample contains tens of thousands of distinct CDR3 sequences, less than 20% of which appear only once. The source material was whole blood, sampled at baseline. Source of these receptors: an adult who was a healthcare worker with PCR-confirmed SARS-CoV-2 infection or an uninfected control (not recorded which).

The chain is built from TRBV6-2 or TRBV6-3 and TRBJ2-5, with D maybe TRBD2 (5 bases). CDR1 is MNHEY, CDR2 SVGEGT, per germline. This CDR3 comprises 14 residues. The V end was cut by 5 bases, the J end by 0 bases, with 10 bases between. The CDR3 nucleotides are TGTGCCAGCAGTCGTCGGGGTAACCAAGAGACCCAGTACTTC. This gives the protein CASSRRGNQETQYF.

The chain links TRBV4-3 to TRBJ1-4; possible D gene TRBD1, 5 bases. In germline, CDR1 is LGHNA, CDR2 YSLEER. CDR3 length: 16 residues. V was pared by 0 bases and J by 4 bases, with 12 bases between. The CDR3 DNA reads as TGCGCCAGCAGCCAAGAGGGGGGACTGGGTAATGAAAAACTGTTTTTT. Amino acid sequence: CASSQEGGLGNEKLFF.

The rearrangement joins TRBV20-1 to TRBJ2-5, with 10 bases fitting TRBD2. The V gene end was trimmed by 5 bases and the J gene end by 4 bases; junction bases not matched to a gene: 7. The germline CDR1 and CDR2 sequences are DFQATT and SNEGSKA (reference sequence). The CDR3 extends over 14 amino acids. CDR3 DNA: TGCAGTGCTTCCGGGACTAGCGTTACAGAGACCCAGTACTTC. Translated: CSASGTSVTETQYF.

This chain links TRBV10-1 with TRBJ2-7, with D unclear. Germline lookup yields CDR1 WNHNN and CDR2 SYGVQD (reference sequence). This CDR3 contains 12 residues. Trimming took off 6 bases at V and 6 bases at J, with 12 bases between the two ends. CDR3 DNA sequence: TGCGCCAGCAGGGACGGGTCCGGCGAGCAGTACTTC. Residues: CASRDGSGEQYF.

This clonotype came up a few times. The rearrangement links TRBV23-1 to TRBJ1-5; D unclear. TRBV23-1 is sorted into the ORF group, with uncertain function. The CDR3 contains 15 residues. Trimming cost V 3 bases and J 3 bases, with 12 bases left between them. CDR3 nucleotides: TGCGCCAGCAGTCATTGTCGTCTATCCAATCAGCCCCAGCATTTT. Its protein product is CASSHCRLSNQPQHF.